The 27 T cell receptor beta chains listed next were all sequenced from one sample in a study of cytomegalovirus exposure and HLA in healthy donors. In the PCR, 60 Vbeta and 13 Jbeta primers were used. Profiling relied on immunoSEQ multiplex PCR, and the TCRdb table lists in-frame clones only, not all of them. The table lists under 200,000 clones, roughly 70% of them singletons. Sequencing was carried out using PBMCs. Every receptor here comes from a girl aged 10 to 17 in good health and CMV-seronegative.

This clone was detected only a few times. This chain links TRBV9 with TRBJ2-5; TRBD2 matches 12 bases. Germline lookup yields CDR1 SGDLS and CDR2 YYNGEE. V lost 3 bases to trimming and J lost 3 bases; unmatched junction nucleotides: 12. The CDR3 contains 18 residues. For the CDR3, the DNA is TGTGCCAGCAGCGAGGGAACTAGCGGGGGGCCGGAAGAAGAGACCCAGTACTTC. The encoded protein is CASSEGTSGGPEEETQYF.

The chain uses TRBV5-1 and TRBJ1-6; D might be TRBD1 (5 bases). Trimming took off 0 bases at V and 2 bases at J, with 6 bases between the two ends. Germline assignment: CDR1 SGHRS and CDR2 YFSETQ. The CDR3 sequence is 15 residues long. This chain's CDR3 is CASSLAQAYNSPLHF. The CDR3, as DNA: TGCGCCAGCAGCTTGGCACAGGCCTATAATTCACCCCTCCACTTT.

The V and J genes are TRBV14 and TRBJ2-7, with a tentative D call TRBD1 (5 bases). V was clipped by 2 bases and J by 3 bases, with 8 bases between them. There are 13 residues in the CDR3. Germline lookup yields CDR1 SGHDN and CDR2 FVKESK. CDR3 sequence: CASSQSDSYEQYF. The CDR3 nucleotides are TGTGCCAGCAGCCAATCTGACAGCTACGAGCAGTACTTC.

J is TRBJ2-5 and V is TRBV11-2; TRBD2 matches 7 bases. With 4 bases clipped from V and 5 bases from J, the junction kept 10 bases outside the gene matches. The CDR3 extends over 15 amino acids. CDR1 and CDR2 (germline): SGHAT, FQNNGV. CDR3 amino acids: CASSSLLTSLETQYF. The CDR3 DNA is TGTGCCAGCAGCTCACTATTGACTAGCTTGGAGACCCAGTACTTC.

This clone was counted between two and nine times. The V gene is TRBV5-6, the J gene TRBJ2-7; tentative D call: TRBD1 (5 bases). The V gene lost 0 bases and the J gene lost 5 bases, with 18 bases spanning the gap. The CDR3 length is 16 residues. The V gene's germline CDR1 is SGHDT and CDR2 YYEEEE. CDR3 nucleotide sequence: TGTGCCAGCAGCTTGGTCTCAGGCAGGGCTTGGGACGAGCAGTACTTC. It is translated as CASSLVSGRAWDEQYF.

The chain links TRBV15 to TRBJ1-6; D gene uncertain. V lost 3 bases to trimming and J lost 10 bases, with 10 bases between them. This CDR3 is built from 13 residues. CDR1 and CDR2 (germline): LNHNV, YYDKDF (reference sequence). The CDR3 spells CATSRASDSPLHF. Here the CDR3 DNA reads TGTGCCACCAGCAGGGCGAGCGACTCACCCCTCCACTTT.

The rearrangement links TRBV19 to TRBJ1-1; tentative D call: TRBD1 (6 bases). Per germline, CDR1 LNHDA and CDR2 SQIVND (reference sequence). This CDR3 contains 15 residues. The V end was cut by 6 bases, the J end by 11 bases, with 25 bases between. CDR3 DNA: TGTGCCAGTAGCGCGGTAAGGACAGCACTCAGCCGTGCTTTCTTT. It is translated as CASSAVRTALSRAFF.

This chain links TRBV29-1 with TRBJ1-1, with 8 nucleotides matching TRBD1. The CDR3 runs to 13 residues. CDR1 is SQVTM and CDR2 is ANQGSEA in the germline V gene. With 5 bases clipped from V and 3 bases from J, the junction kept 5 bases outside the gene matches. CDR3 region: CSVRTGSDTEAFF. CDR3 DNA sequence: TGCAGCGTTAGGACAGGGTCGGACACTGAAGCTTTCTTT. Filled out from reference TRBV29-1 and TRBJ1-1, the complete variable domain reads SAVISQKPSRDICQRGTSLTIQCQVDSQVTMMFWYRQQPGQSLTLIATANQGSEATYESGFVIDKFPISRPNLTFSTLTVSNMSPEDSSIYLCSVRTGSDTEAFFGQGTRLTVV.

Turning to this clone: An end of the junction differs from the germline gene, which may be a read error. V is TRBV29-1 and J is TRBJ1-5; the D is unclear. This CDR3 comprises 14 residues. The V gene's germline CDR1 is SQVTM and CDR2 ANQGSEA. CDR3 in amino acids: CSVKEAFSNQPQHF. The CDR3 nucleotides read TGCAGCGTTAAAGAGGCATTTAGCAATCAGCCCCAGCATTTT.

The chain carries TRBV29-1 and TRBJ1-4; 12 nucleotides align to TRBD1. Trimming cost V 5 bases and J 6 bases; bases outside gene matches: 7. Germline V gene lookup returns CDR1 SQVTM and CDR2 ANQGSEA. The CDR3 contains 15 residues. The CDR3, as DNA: TGCAGCGTTCCAACCGGGACAGGGGGCTATGAAAAACTGTTTTTT. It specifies CSVPTGTGGYEKLFF.

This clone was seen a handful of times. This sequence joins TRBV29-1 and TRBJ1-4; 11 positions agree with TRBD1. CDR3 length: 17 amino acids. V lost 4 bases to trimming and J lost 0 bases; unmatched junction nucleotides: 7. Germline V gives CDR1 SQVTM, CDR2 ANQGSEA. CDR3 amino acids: CSVAGDRGITTNEKLFF. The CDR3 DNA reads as TGCAGCGTTGCAGGGGACAGGGGGATCACAACTAATGAAAAACTGTTTTTT.

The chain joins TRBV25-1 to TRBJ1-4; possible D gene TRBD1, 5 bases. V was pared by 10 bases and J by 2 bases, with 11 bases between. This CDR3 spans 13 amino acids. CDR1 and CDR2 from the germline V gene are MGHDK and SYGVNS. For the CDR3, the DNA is TGTGCCACAAACTCAGGGACTAATGAAAAACTGTTTTTT. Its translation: CATNSGTNEKLFF. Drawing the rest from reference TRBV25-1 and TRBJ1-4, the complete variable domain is EADIYQTPRYLVIGTGKKITLECSQTMGHDKMYWYQQDPGMELHLIHYSYGVNSTEKGDLSSESTVSRIRTEHFPLTLESARPSHTSQYLCATNSGTNEKLFFGSGTQLSVL.

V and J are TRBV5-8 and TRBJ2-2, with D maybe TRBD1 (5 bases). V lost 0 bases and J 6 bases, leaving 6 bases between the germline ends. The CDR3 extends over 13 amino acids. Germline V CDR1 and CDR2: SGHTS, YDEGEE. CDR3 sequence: CASSLVRAGELFF. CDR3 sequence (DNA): TGTGCCAGCAGCTTGGTCAGGGCCGGGGAGCTGTTTTTT.

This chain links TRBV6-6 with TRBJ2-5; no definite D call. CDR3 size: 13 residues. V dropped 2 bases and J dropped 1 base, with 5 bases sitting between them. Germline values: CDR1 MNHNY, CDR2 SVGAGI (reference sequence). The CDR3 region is CASSYLGQETQYF. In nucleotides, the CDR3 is TGTGCCAGCAGTTACCTAGGCCAAGAGACCCAGTACTTC.

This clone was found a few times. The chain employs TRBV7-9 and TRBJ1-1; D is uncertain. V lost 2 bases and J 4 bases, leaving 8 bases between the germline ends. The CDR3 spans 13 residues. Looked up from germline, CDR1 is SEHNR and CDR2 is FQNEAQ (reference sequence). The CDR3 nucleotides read TGTGCCAGCAGCTTACCCGGGGTCACTGAAGCTTTCTTT. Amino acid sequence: CASSLPGVTEAFF. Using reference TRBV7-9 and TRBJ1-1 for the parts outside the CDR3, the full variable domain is DTGVSQNPRHKITKRGQNVTFRCDPISEHNRLYWYRQTLGQGPEFLTYFQNEAQLEKSRLLSDRFSAERPKGSFSTLEIQRTEQGDSAMYLCASSLPGVTEAFFGQGTRLTVV.

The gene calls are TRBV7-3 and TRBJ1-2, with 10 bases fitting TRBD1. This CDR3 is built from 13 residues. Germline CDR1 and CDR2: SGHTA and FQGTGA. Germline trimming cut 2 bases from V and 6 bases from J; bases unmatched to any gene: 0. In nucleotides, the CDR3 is TGTGCCAGCAGCTTAGGGACAGGGGATGGCTACACCTTC. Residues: CASSLGTGDGYTF.

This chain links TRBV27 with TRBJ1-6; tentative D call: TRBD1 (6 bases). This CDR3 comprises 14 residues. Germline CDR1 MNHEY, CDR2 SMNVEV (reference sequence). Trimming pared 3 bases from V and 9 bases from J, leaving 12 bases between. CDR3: CASSLGGALSPLHF. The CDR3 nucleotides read TGTGCCAGCAGTTTGGGGGGGGCGCTTTCACCCCTCCACTTT.

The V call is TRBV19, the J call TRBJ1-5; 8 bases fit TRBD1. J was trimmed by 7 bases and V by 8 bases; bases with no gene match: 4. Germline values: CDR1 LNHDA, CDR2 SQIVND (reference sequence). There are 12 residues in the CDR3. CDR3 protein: CASQGAGQPQHF. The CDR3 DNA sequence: TGTGCCAGTCAGGGGGCGGGACAGCCCCAGCATTTT.

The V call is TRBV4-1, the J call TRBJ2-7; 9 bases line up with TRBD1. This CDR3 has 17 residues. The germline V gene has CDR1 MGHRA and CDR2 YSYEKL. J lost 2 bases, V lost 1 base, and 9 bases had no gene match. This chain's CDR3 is CASSQGIPGQGPYEQYF. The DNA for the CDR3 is TGCGCCAGCAGCCAAGGTATTCCTGGACAGGGGCCCTACGAGCAGTACTTC.

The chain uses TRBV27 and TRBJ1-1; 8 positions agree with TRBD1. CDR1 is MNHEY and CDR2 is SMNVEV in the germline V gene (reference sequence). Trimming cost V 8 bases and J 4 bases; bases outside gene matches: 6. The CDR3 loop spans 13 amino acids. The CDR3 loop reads CASWTGRITEAFF. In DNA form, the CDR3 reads TGTGCCAGCTGGACAGGGCGGATCACTGAAGCTTTCTTT.

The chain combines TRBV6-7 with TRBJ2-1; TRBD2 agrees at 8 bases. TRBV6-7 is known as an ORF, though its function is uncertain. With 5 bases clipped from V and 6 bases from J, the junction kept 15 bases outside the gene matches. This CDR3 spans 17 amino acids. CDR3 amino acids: CASSDPRRGDPRNEQFF. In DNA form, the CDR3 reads TGTGCCAGCAGTGACCCTCGGCGGGGGGACCCACGCAATGAGCAGTTCTTC.

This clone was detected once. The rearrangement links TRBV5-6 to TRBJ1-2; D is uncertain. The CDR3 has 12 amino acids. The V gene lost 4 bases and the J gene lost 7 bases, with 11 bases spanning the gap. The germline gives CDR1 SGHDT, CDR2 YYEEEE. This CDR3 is CASSDIGSGYTF. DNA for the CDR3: TGTGCCAGCAGCGACATAGGTAGTGGCTACACCTTC.

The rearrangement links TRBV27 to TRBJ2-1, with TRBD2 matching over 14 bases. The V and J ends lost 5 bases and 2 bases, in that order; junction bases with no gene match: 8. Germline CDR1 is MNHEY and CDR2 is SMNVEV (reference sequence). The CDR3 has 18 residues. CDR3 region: CASSLETSGGAPYNEQFF. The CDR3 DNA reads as TGTGCCAGCAGTCTCGAGACTAGCGGGGGGGCCCCCTACAATGAGCAGTTCTTC.

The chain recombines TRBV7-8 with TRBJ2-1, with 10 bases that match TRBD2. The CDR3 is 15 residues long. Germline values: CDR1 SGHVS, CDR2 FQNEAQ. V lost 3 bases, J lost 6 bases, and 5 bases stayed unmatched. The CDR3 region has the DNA TGTGCCAGCAGCTTCGGGACTAGCGTCGGCAATGAGCAGTTCTTC. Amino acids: CASSFGTSVGNEQFF.

CDR3 coding DNA: TGTGCCAGCAGCCCTTTTCCTGGGGCCAACGTCCTGACTTTC. Encoded protein: CASSPFPGANVLTF. V usage is TRBV11-2 and J usage is TRBJ2-6; no reliable D call. Germline CDR1 reads SGHAT; CDR2 reads FQNNGV. Between the trimmed V and J ends, which lost 5 bases and 2 bases, there was a span of 7 bases. This CDR3 spans 14 amino acids.

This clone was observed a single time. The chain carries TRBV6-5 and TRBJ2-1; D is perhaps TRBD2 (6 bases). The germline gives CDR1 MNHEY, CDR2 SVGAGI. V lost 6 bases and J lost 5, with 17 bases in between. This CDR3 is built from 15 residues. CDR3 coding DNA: TGTGCCAGCAGAACGCGACTAGATTTCGACAATGAGCAGTTCTTC. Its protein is CASRTRLDFDNEQFF.

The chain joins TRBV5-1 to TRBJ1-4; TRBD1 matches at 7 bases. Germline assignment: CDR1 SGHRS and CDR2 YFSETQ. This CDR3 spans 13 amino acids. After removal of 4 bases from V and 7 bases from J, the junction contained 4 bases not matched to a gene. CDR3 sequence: CASSTTGPEKLFF. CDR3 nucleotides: TGCGCCAGCAGCACGACAGGGCCTGAAAAACTGTTTTTT. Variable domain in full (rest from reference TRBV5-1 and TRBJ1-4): KAGVTQTPRYLIKTRGQQVTLSCSPISGHRSVSWYQQTPGQGLQFLFEYFSETQRNKGNFPGRFSGRQFSNSRSEMNVSTLELGDSALYLCASSTTGPEKLFFGSGTQLSVL.